These T cell receptor beta chains were read from a single sample in a study of cytotoxic CD8 clonotypes in ibrutinib-treated CLL. Profiled with immunoSEQ multiplex PCR; TCRdb holds only in-frame clones, not every one. Here the sample spans some 130,000 clones, 80% to 90% being singletons. Sample: PBMCs, taken after 24 months of ibrutinib treatment. The origin of the receptors is a human donor with chronic lymphocytic leukemia. The CDR3 runs from the conserved cysteine through the conserved F or W. The D gene is left open where the match is weak. Clone size is shown for a subset of rows, as once, few, many or a class of expanded clone.

CDR3	DNA	J	D	size	V
CASSRGTEAFF	TGTGCCAGCAGTCGCGGCACTGAAGCTTTCTTT	TRBJ1-1	-	-	TRBV28
CASSPQGHEQYF	TGCGCCAGCAGTCCGCAGGGCCACGAGCAGTACTTC	TRBJ2-7	-	once	TRBV10-1
CASSLTGQGANSPLHF	TGCGCCAGCAGCTTAACGGGACAGGGGGCGAATTCACCCCTCCACTTT	TRBJ1-6	TRBD1	-	TRBV5-1
CASSRMILAGGQEDTQYF	TGTGCCAGCAGCCGGATGATTTTAGCGGGGGGACAAGAAGATACGCAGTATTTT	TRBJ2-3	TRBD2	-	TRBV7-9
CASSQTGGLDEQYF	TGTGCCAGCAGTCAAACAGGGGGCCTCGATGAGCAGTACTTC	TRBJ2-7	TRBD1	-	TRBV28
CASSPTSGRYNEQFF	TGTGCCAGCAGTCCTACTAGCGGGAGGTACAATGAGCAGTTCTTC	TRBJ2-1	TRBD2	-	TRBV28
CAIRPTGDYNSPLHF	TGTGCCATCAGGCCCACAGGGGACTATAATTCACCCCTCCACTTT	TRBJ1-6	TRBD1	-	TRBV10-3
CASSPIAAGTDTQYF	TGTGCCAGCTCACCCATCGCGGCAGGCACAGATACGCAGTATTTT	TRBJ2-3	-	-	TRBV18
CASSGLFLGEQYF	TGTGCCAGCAGCGGACTCTTCCTCGGCGAGCAGTACTTC	TRBJ2-7	-	once	TRBV28
CATSRVEAGANVLTF	TGTGCCACCAGCAGAGTCGAAGCTGGGGCCAACGTCCTGACTTTC	TRBJ2-6	-	-	TRBV15
CASSPGLAGNTGELFF	TGTGCCAGCTCACCTGGACTAGCGGGGAACACCGGGGAGCTGTTTTTT	TRBJ2-2	TRBD2	-	TRBV18
CASSLVGLGHNSPLHF	TGCGCCAGCAGCTTGGTCGGACTGGGCCATAATTCACCCCTCCACTTT	TRBJ1-6	-	-	TRBV5-1
CASSLGGDEKLFF	TGTGCCAGCAGCTTAGGGGGGGATGAAAAACTGTTTTTT	TRBJ1-4	-	-	TRBV7-2
CASSRTSGTQETQYF	TGCGCCAGCAGCCGGACTAGCGGGACGCAAGAGACCCAGTACTTC	TRBJ2-5	TRBD2	once	TRBV4-3
CASSQDFQQGPIRGTQYF	TGCGCCAGCAGCCAAGATTTCCAACAGGGACCCATCCGGGGGACCCAGTACTTC	TRBJ2-5	-	-	TRBV4-1
CASSLGGDLEQYF	TGTGCCAGCAGCCTCGGGGGAGATCTCGAGCAGTACTTC	TRBJ2-7	-	-	TRBV28
CASSLEKSGRAYNEQFF	TGTGCCAGCAGCTTGGAAAAGAGCGGGAGGGCCTACAATGAGCAGTTCTTC	TRBJ2-1	TRBD2	-	TRBV5-4
CASTQGTGHNEQFF	TGTGCCAGCACCCAAGGGACGGGTCACAATGAGCAGTTCTTC	TRBJ2-1	-	-	TRBV7-2
CASSYRDRGVLYEQYF	TGTGCCAGTAGTTACCGGGACAGAGGAGTACTCTACGAGCAGTACTTC	TRBJ2-7	TRBD1	-	TRBV19
CASSLQVNQPQHF	TGTGCCAGCAGCCTACAGGTCAATCAGCCCCAGCATTTT	TRBJ1-5	-	-	TRBV7-2
CASSYSGQGPGELFF	TGTGCCAGCAGTTACTCGGGCCAGGGGCCCGGGGAGCTGTTTTTT	TRBJ2-2	-	-	TRBV6-5
CASSLNPTVLAKNIQYF	TGTGCCAGCAGCTTAAATCCGACGGTTTTAGCCAAAAACATTCAGTACTTC	TRBJ2-4	-	-	TRBV7-2
CASSYSIGRGDTF	TGTGCCAGCAGTTACTCGATTGGGAGAGGTGACACCTTC	TRBJ1-2	-	-	TRBV6-6
CASSFKREGSSYNEQFF	TGTGCCAGCAGCTTTAAGCGGGAGGGGAGCTCCTACAATGAGCAGTTCTTC	TRBJ2-1	TRBD2	-	TRBV7-8
CASSVGGASGTYNEQFF	TGTGCCAGCAGCGTTGGGGGGGCTAGCGGGACCTACAATGAGCAGTTCTTC	TRBJ2-1	TRBD2	-	TRBV9
CASTIAGTGQPQHF	TGTGCCAGTACTATCGCGGGGACAGGACAGCCCCAGCATTTT	TRBJ1-5	TRBD1	-	TRBV19
CASRGSELFF	TGTGCCAGCAGAGGCTCCGAGCTGTTTTTT	TRBJ1-4	-	-	TRBV6-4
CASSHPHPLSGRRTDTQYF	TGTGCCAGCAGTCATCCCCACCCCCTTAGCGGGAGACGCACAGATACGCAGTATTTT	TRBJ2-3	TRBD2	-	TRBV28
CASSLDQGSYGYTF	TGTGCCAGCAGCTTGGACCAGGGGTCCTATGGCTACACCTTC	TRBJ1-2	-	few	TRBV7-8
CASTNSLKQYF	TGTGCCAGCACCAACTCTTTAAAGCAGTACTTC	TRBJ2-7	-	-	TRBV2
CASSLVASGRGTDTQYF	TGTGCCAGCAGCTTGGTGGCTAGCGGGAGAGGCACAGATACGCAGTATTTT	TRBJ2-3	TRBD2	-	TRBV5-4
CASSLGGQGGQETQYF	TGTGCCAGCAGCCTGGGGGGACAGGGGGGCCAAGAGACCCAGTACTTC	TRBJ2-5	TRBD1	few	TRBV28
CASSLVRQGREKLFF	TGTGCCAGCAGCTTAGTGAGACAGGGCCGGGAAAAACTGTTTTTT	TRBJ1-4	TRBD1	few	TRBV11-2
CASSSPSGRIYEQYF	TGCGCCAGCAGCTCCCCGAGCGGGCGGATCTACGAGCAGTACTTC	TRBJ2-7	-	medium-sized	TRBV4-1
CASSWGVNQPQHF	TGTGCCAGCAGTTGGGGGGTTAATCAGCCCCAGCATTTT	TRBJ1-5	-	-	TRBV6-5
CASSQVGGIAGNTIYF	TGCGCCAGCAGCCAAGTAGGTGGGATTGCTGGAAACACCATATATTTT	TRBJ1-3	-	once	TRBV4-1
CASSSDRYEQYF	TGTGCCAGCAGCTCAGACAGATACGAGCAGTACTTC	TRBJ2-7	-	-	TRBV7-6
CASDPGGSGNTIYF	TGTGCCAGCGACCCAGGCGGCTCTGGAAACACCATATATTTT	TRBJ1-3	-	-	TRBV6-1
CASSLAVLAGGPNIQYF	TGCGCCAGCAGCTTGGCAGTACTAGCGGGGGGGCCGAACATTCAGTACTTC	TRBJ2-4	TRBD2	-	TRBV5-1
CASPPRQAPLNTEAFF	TGTGCCAGCCCCCCGAGACAGGCGCCGTTGAACACTGAAGCTTTCTTT	TRBJ1-1	-	-	TRBV28
CASSIAQASTDTQYF	TGTGCCAGTAGTATAGCCCAGGCTAGCACAGATACGCAGTATTTT	TRBJ2-3	-	-	TRBV19
CASTGRGMKGQETQYF	TGTGCCAGCACCGGACGGGGGATGAAGGGCCAAGAGACCCAGTACTTC	TRBJ2-5	-	-	TRBV7-7
CAISATSGRAGEQFF	TGTGCCATCAGTGCGACTAGCGGGAGGGCCGGTGAGCAGTTCTTC	TRBJ2-1	TRBD2	-	TRBV10-3
CSARSEETQYF	TGCAGTGCTAGATCGGAAGAGACCCAGTACTTC	TRBJ2-5	-	-	TRBV20-1
CASSLGQLAGKDNEQFF	TGTGCCAGCAGCTTAGGGCAACTAGCGGGGAAGGACAATGAGCAGTTCTTC	TRBJ2-1	TRBD2	-	TRBV7-9
CASRSDNRSGGYTF	TGTGCCAGCAGGTCGGATAACAGGTCAGGTGGCTACACCTTC	TRBJ1-2	-	-	TRBV2
CASSTITVLDLNEQFF	TGTGCCAGCAGCACGATTACAGTCCTTGACCTGAATGAGCAGTTCTTC	TRBJ2-1	-	once	TRBV13
CASSGNFGLAGSYNEQFF	TGTGCCAGCAGTGGAAACTTTGGACTAGCGGGTTCCTACAATGAGCAGTTCTTC	TRBJ2-1	TRBD2	-	TRBV28
CASKPGVADTQYF	TGTGCCAGCAAGCCGGGGGTAGCAGATACGCAGTATTTT	TRBJ2-3	-	medium-sized	TRBV27